This T cell receptor (beta chain) emerged from a study of brain T cells in children with intractable seizures. Noted time point: blood from clinic visit 5 months post-surgery; TSC patient then seizure free. Sequencing was limited to surgery cases with top T cell transcript signatures in brain tissue. This clone was recorded only once. This table comes from immunoSEQ multiplex PCR, and its TCRdb copy is limited to in-frame clones, with some not included. The sample lists under 400,000 clones, roughly 92% seen once, with around 6% in the top ten. CDR3 length: 15 amino acids. Germline V gives CDR1 SGHAT, CDR2 FQNNGV. V was pared by 3 bases and J by 3 bases, with 15 bases between.

The rearrangement joins TRBV11-2 to TRBJ2-7; D may match TRBD1 or TRBD2 (5 bases each). This receptor was identified in a boy younger than two with tuberous sclerosis and intractable seizures. The specimen was peripheral blood, collected around 5 months after surgery. The CDR3 loop reads CASSFPGTQNYEQYF. The CDR3 DNA reads TGTGCCAGCAGCTTCCCAGGGACCCAAAACTACGAGCAGTACTTC. The complete variable domain, with remaining parts taken from reference TRBV11-2 and TRBJ2-7, reads EAGVAQSPRYKIIEKRQSVAFWCNPISGHATLYWYQQILGQGPKLLIQFQNNGVVDDSQLPKDRFSAERLKGVDSTLKIQPAKLEDSAVYLCASSFPGTQNYEQYFGPGTRLTVT.